The count of the clone carrying this TCR beta chain is one. The target antigen is unknown. The data were obtained in a study of beta chain features in type 1 diabetes. The CDR3 is 12 amino acids. Germline V lookup: CDR1 SGHNT, CDR2 YENEEA. Trimming took 5 bases from V and 8 from J, leaving 10 bases between them. General study results and limits: Patients with Type 1 diabetes showed moderately but significantly shorter TCRB CDR3s in all four CD4+ subsets. Junctions at VDJ sites from type 1 diabetes patients had fewer insertions and more deletions.

The entirety of the isolated RNA underwent reverse transcription, so expressed TCRB transcripts were sequenced. Clones were sequenced by immunoSEQ multiplex PCR, and TCRdb holds only the in-frame ones, with some missing. The sample lists about 320,000 clones, less than 15% occurring once. Source material: central memory CD4+ T cells from blood. The clonotype was recovered from a man aged 25 to 45 in good health. The rearrangement links TRBV11-3 to TRBJ2-1; weak D call: TRBD1 (6 bases). CDR3 sequence (DNA): TGTGCCAGCAGCGTCAGGGGCCATGAGCAGTTCTTC. As protein: CASSVRGHEQFF. Combining the CDR3 with reference TRBV11-3 and TRBJ2-1 gives the whole variable domain EAGVVQSPRYKIIEKKQPVAFWCNPISGHNTLYWYLQNLGQGPELLIRYENEEAVDDSQLPKDRFSAERLKGVDSTLKIQPAELGDSAVYLCASSVRGHEQFFGPGTRLTVL.